This record covers a single T cell receptor beta chain. Time point defined: recipient sample about 28 days before transplant, after cytoreduction. V was pared by 3 bases and J by 6 bases, with 12 bases between. The CDR3 has 14 residues. Germline V gene data show CDR1 as LNHDA and CDR2 as SQIVND (reference sequence). The entry originates in a study of T cell clonotyping in hematopoietic cell transplantation. Using immunoSEQ multiplex PCR, the repertoire was profiled, and TCRdb retains in-frame clones only, with some absent. The sample consists of 25,000 to 30,000 clones, 84% of them appearing once. V gene TRBV19 combines with J gene TRBJ2-1; D is undetermined. This sample comprised peripheral blood mononuclear cells, obtained before stem cell transplant. The source of this sequence is a woman aged 60-75 years with acute myeloid leukemia. Some clones in this sample may be carry-over from other donors' samples. CDR3 bases: TGTGCCAGTAGTATCACCCATCTCGGCAATGAGCAGTTCTTC. Protein sequence: CASSITHLGNEQFF.